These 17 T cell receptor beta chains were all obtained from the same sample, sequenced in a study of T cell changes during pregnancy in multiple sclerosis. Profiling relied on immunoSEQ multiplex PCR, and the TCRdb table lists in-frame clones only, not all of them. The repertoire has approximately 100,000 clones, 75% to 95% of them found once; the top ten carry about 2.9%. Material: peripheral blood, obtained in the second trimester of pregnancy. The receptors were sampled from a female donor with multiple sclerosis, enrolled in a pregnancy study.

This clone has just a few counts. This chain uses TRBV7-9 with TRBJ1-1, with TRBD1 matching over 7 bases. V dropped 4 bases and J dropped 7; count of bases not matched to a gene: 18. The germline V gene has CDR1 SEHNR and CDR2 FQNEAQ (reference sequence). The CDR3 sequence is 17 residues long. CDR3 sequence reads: CASSYDAGGQARGEAFF. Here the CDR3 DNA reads TGTGCCAGCAGCTACGACGCTGGCGGACAGGCAAGAGGTGAAGCTTTCTTT.

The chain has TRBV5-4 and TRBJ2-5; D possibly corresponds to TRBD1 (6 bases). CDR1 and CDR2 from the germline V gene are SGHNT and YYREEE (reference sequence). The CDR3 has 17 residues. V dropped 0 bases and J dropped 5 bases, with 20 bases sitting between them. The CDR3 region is CASSLERGSRVRETQYF. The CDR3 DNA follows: TGTGCCAGCAGCTTGGAGAGGGGGAGCCGGGTTCGGGAGACCCAGTACTTC.

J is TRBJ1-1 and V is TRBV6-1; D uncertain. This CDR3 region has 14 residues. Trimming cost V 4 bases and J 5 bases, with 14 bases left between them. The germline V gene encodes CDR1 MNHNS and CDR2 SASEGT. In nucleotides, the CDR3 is TGTGCCAGCAGTGCCCGCCCGGGGTTAACTGAAGCTTTCTTT. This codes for CASSARPGLTEAFF.

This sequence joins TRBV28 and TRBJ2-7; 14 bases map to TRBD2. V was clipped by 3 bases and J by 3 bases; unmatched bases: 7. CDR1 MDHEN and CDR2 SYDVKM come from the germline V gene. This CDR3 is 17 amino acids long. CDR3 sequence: CASSFRTSGRTFYEQYF. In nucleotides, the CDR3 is TGTGCCAGCAGTTTCAGGACTAGCGGGAGGACCTTCTACGAGCAGTACTTC.

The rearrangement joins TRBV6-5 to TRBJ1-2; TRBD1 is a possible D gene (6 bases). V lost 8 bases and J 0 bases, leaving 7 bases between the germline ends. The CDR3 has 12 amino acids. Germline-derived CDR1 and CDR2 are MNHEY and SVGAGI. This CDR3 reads CASGQTNYGYTF. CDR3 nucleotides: TGTGCCAGCGGACAGACTAACTATGGCTACACCTTC.

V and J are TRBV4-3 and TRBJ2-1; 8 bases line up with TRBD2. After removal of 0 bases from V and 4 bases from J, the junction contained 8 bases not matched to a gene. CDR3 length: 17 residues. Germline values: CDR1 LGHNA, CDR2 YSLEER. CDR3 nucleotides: TGCGCCAGCAGCCAAGATTTACCTAGCGGGTGGTACAATGAGCAGTTCTTC. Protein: CASSQDLPSGWYNEQFF.

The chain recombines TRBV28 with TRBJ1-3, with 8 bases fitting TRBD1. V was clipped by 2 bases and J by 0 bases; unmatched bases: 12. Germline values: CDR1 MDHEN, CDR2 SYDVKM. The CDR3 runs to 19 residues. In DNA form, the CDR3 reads TGTGCCAGCAGTTTAGGACAGGGTTTGGCTTCGGGCTCTGGAAACACCATATATTTT. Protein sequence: CASSLGQGLASGSGNTIYF.

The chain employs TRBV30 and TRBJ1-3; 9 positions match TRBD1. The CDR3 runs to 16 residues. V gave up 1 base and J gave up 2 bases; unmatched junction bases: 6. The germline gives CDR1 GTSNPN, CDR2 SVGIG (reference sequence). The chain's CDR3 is CAWSGPGQGPGNTIYF. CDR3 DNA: TGTGCCTGGAGTGGCCCGGGACAGGGACCTGGAAACACCATATATTTT.

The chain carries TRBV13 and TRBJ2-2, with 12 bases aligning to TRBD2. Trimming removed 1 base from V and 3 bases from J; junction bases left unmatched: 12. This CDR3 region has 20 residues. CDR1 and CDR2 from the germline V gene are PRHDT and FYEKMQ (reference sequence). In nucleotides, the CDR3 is TGTGCCAGCAGCTTAGCCCGGAGAACTAGCGGGAGGCACTACACCGGGGAGCTGTTTTTT. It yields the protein CASSLARRTSGRHYTGELFF. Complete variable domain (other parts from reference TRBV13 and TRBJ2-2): AAGVIQSPRHLIKEKRETATLKCYPIPRHDTVYWYQQGPGQDPQFLISFYEKMQSDKGSIPDRFSAQQFSDYHSELNMSSLELGDSALYFCASSLARRTSGRHYTGELFFGEGSRLTVL.

The CDR3 protein is CATRKDPPRGEQFF. The CDR3 DNA reads TGTGCCACCAGGAAGGACCCCCCAAGGGGTGAGCAGTTCTTC. The J gene is TRBJ2-1, the V gene TRBV15; a weak D match, TRBD1 (5 bases). This CDR3 region has 14 residues. V was pared by 6 bases and J by 9 bases, with 18 bases between. Per germline, CDR1 LNHNV and CDR2 YYDKDF (reference sequence).

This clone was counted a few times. CDR3 sequence (DNA): TGTGCCAGTAGTAAGCTAGCGGGAGAGGTCGGGGAGCTGTTTTTT. Protein: CASSKLAGEVGELFF. This rearrangement joins TRBV19 to TRBJ2-2, with TRBD2 matching 10 bases. The CDR3 is 15 residues long. The junction had 6 bases not matched to a gene; V was cut back by 4 bases and J by 7 bases. Germline V CDR1 and CDR2: LNHDA, SQIVND (reference sequence).

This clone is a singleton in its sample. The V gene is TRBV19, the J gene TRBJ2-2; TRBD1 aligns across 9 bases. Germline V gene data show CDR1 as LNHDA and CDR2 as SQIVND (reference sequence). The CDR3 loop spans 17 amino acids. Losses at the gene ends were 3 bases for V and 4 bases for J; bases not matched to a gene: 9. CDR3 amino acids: CASSIPLQGASTGELFF. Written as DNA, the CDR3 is TGTGCCAGTAGTATCCCCCTACAGGGGGCGAGCACCGGGGAGCTGTTTTTT.

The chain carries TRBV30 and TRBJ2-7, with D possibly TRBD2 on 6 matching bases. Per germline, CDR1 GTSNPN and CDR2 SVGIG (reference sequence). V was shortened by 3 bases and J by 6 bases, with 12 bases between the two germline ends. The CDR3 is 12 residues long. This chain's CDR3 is CAWSPSESEQYF. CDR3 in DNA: TGTGCCTGGAGCCCTAGCGAGAGCGAGCAGTACTTC.

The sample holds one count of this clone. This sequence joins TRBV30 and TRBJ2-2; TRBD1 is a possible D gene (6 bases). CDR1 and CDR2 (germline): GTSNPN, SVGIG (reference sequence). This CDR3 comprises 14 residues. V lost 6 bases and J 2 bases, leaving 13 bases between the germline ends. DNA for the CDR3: TGTGCCTGCTTGGGGGACACTAACACCGGGGAGCTGTTTTTT. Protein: CACLGDTNTGELFF.

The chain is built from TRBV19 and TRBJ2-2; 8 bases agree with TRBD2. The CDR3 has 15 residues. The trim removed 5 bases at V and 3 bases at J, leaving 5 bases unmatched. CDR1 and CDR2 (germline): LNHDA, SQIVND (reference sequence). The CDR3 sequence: CASSSGLAHTGELFF. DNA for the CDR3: TGTGCCAGTAGTTCCGGACTAGCCCACACCGGGGAGCTGTTTTTT. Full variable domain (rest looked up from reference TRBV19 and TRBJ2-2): DGGITQSPKYLFRKEGQNVTLSCEQNLNHDAMYWYRQDPGQGLRLIYYSQIVNDFQKGDIAEGYSVSREKKESFPLTVTSAQKNPTAFYLCASSSGLAHTGELFFGEGSRLTVL.

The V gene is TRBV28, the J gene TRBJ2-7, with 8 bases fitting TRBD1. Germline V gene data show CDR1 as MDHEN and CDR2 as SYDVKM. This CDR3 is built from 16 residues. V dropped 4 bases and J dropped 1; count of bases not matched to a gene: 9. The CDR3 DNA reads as TGTGCCAGCAGTTCACCAGGGGGCCTAAGGTCCTACGAGCAGTACTTC. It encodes CASSSPGGLRSYEQYF.

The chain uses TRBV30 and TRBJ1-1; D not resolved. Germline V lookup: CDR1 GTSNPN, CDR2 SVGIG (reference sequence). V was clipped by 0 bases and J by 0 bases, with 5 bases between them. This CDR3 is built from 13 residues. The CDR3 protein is CAWSVAVNTEAFF. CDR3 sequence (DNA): TGTGCCTGGAGTGTAGCTGTGAACACTGAAGCTTTCTTT.